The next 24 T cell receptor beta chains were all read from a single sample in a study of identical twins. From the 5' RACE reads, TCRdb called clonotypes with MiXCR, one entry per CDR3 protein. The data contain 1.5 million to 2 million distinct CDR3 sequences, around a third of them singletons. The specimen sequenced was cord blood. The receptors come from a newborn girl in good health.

CDR3 in DNA: TGCAGCGTTTCGAACTCTGGGGCCAACGTCCTGACTTTC. This translates into CSVSNSGANVLTF. This chain uses TRBV29-1 with TRBJ2-6; D remains unclear. CDR1 is SQVTM and CDR2 is ANQGSEA in the germline V gene. Deletions cut 5 bases from V and 0 bases from J, with 5 bases between. The CDR3 has 13 amino acids.

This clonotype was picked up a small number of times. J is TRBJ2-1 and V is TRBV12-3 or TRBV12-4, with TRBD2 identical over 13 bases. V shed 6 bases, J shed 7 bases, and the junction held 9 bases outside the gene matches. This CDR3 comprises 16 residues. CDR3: CASSHKGTSGENEQFF. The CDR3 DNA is TGTGCCAGCAGCCATAAAGGGACTAGCGGGGAAAATGAGCAGTTCTTC.

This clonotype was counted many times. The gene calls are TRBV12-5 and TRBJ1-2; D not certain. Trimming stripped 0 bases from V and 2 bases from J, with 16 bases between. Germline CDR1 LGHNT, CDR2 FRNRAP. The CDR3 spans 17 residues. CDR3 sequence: CASGLVIRLTYNYGYTF. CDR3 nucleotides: TGTGCTAGTGGTTTGGTCATCCGGCTAACCTACAACTATGGCTACACCTTC. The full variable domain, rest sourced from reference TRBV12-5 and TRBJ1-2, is DARVTQTPRHKVTEMGQEVTMRCQPILGHNTVFWYRQTMMQGLELLAYFRNRAPLDDSGMPKDRFSAEMPDATLATLKIQPSEPRDSAVYFCASGLVIRLTYNYGYTFGSGTRLTVV.

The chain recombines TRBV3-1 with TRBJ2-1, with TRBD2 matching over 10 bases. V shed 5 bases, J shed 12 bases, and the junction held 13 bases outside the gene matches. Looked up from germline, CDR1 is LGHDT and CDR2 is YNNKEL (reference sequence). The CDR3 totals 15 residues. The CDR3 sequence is CASSKAGGAVLRQFF. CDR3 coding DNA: TGTGCCAGCAGCAAAGCGGGGGGGGCGGTATTAAGGCAGTTCTTC.

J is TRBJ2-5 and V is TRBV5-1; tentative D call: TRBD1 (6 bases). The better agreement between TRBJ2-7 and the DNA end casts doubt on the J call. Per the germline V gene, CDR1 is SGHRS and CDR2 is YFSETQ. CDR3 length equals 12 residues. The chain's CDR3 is CASRLQGYEQYF. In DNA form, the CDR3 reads TGCGCCAGCAGGCTACAGGGATACGAGCAGTACTTC.

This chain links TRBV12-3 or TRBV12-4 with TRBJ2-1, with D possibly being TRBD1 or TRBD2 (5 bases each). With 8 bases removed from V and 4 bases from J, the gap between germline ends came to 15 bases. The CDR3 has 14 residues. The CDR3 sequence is CASDLGGGYNEQFF. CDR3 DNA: TGTGCCAGCGATTTAGGTGGGGGATACAATGAGCAGTTCTTC.

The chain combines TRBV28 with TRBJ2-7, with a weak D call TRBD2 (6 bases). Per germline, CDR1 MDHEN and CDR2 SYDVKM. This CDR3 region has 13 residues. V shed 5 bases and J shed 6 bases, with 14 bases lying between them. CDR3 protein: CASSPGTDPEQYF. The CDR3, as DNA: TGTGCCAGCAGTCCAGGGACTGACCCCGAGCAGTACTTC.

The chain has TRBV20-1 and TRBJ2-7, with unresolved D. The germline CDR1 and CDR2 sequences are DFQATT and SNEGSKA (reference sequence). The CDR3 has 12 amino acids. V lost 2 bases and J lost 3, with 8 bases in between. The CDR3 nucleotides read TGCAGTGCTAGATCACCACTCTACGAGCAGTACTTC. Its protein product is CSARSPLYEQYF.

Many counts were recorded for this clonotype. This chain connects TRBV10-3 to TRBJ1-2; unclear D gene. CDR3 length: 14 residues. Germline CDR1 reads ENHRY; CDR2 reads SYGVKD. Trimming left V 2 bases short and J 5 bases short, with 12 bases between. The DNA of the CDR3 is TGTGCCATCAGTGAGCCCCGAAGGTATTATGGCTACACCTTC. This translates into CAISEPRRYYGYTF.

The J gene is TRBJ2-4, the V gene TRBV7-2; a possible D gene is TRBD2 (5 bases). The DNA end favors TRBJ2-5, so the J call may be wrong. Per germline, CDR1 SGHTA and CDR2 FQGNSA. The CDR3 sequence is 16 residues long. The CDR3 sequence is CASSSKTRGERETQYF. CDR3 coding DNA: TGTGCCAGCAGCTCCAAAACCCGGGGTGAACGGGAGACCCAGTACTTC.

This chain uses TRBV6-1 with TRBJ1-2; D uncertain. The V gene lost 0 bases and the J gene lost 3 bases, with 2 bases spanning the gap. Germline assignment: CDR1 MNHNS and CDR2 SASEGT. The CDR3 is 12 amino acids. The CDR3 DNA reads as TGTGCCAGCAGTGAAGCATACTATGGCTACACCTTC. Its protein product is CASSEAYYGYTF.

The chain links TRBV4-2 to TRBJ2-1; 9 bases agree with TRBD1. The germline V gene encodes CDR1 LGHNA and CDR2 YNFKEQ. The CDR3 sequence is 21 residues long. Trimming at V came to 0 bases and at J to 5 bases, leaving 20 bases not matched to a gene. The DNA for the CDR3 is TGTGCCAGCAGCCAAGATTACATAGGATTAGGCCGGGACAGGGCCGACAATGAGCAGTTCTTC. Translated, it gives CASSQDYIGLGRDRADNEQFF.

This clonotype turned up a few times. The CDR3 sequence: CSATDRAGDEQYF. The DNA of the CDR3 is TGCAGCGCGACGGACAGGGCAGGGGACGAGCAGTACTTC. The genes are TRBV29-1 and TRBJ2-7, with TRBD1 matching over 8 bases. V was pared by 7 bases and J by 5 bases, with 10 bases of the junction left unmatched. The CDR3 is 13 residues long. The germline V gene has CDR1 SQVTM and CDR2 ANQGSEA.

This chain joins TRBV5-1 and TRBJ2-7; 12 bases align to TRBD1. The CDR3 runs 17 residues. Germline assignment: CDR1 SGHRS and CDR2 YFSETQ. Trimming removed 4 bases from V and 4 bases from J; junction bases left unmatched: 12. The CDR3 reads CASSRRSGTGGQYEQYF. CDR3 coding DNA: TGCGCCAGCAGCCGGAGATCCGGGACAGGGGGCCAATACGAGCAGTACTTC.

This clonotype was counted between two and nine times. The DNA for the CDR3 is TGTGCCAGCAGTTCACTAGCGGGGGGACCCCAAGAGACCCAGTACTTC. Its protein is CASSSLAGGPQETQYF. V is TRBV12-3 or TRBV12-4 and J is TRBJ2-5; TRBD2 agrees at 12 bases. The V gene end was trimmed by 4 bases and the J gene end by 1 base; junction bases not matched to a gene: 4. This CDR3 is built from 16 residues.

CDR3 region: CSYTTSSGASSYNEQFF. CDR3 DNA sequence: TGCAGTTACACGACGAGTAGCGGGGCGAGCTCCTACAATGAGCAGTTCTTC. The chain has TRBV20-1 and TRBJ2-1; 8 nucleotides line up with TRBD2. Germline values: CDR1 DFQATT, CDR2 SNEGSKA (reference sequence). With 8 bases clipped from V and 0 bases from J, the junction kept 15 bases outside the gene matches. This CDR3 region has 17 residues.

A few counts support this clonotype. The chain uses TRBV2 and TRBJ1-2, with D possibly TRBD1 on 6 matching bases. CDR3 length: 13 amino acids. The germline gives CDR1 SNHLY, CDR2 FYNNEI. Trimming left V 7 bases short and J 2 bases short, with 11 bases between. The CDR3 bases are TGTGCCAGCATCAGGGGACGGAACTATGGCTACACCTTC. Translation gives CASIRGRNYGYTF.

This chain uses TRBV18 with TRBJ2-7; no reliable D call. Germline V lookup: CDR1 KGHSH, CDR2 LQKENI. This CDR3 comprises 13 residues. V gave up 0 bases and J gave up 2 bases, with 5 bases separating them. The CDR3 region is CASSPPLTYEQYF. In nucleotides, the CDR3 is TGTGCCAGCTCACCACCCCTAACCTACGAGCAGTACTTC.

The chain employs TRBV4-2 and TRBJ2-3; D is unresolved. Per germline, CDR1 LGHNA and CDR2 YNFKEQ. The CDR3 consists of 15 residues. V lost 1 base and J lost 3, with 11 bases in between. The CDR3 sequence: CASSQGEGETDTQYF. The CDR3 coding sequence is TGTGCCAGCAGCCAAGGTGAAGGAGAAACAGATACGCAGTATTTT.

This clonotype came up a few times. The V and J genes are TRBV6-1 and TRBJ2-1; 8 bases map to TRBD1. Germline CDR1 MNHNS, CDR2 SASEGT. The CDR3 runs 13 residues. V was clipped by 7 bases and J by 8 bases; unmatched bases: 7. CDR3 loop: CASMPGQVDEQFF. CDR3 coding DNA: TGTGCCAGCATGCCGGGACAGGTCGATGAGCAGTTCTTC.

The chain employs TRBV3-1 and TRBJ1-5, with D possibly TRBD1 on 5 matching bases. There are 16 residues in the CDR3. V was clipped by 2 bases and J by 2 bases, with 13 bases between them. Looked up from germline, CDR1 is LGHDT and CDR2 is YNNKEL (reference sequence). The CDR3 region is CASSQRGGTGNQPQHF. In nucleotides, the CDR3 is TGTGCCAGCAGCCAACGGGGGGGAACTGGCAATCAGCCCCAGCATTTT.

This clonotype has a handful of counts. CDR3 bases: TGTGCCAGCAGTGAACGGATGAAGGGAGGTGCCTACGAGCAGTACTTC. Translating it yields CASSERMKGGAYEQYF. This chain joins TRBV25-1 and TRBJ2-7; maybe TRBD2 (6 bases). This CDR3 spans 16 amino acids. Trimming removed 2 bases from V and 2 bases from J, with 16 bases in between. The germline V gene encodes CDR1 MGHDK and CDR2 SYGVNS.

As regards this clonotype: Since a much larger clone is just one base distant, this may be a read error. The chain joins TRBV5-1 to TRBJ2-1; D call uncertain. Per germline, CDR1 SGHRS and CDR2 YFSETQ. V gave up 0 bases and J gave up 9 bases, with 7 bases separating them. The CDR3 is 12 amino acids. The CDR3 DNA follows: TGCGCCAGCAGCTTGGAGGGCAGTGAGCAGTTCTTC. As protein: CASSLEGSEQFF.

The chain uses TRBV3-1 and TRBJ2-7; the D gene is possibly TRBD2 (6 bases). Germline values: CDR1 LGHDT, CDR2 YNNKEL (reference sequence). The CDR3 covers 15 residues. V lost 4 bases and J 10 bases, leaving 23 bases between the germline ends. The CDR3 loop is CASSPLLAYQEAQYF. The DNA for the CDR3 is TGTGCCAGCAGCCCGCTTCTAGCGTATCAAGAGGCCCAGTACTTC.